This is a list of T cell receptor beta chains from one sample in a study of T cell repertoires in cytomegalovirus infection. TCRdb independently ran MiXCR on the reads; one entry per CDR3 protein. The table lists about 460,000 distinct CDR3 sequences, around 11% of them singletons. Sample: PBMCs. The receptors were sampled from a human donor in good health (CMV status not recorded). Some clones in this sample may be carry-over from other donors' samples. The CDR3 runs from the conserved cysteine through the conserved F or W. The order of the fields is clone size, D gene, J gene, V gene, CDR3 DNA, CDR3 protein. A D gene is named only where the DNA matches it firmly. Clone size appears in some rows only: once, few, many, or a class for an expanded clone.

clone size: many
D gene: TRBD1
J gene: TRBJ2-1
V gene: TRBV7-9
CDR3 DNA: TGTGCCAGCAGCACCGGGACAGCCTTCAATGAGCAGTTCTTC
CDR3 protein: CASSTGTAFNEQFF

clone size: many
D gene: TRBD1
J gene: TRBJ1-1
V gene: TRBV11-3
CDR3 DNA: TGTGCCAGCAGCCTTGGGACAGGAGGGGGGAGCACTGAAGCTTTCTTT
CDR3 protein: CASSLGTGGGSTEAFF

clone size: many
D gene: -
J gene: TRBJ2-5
V gene: TRBV10-3
CDR3 DNA: TGTGCCATCAGTGGTGGACAGTATCAAGAGACCCAGTACTTC
CDR3 protein: CAISGGQYQETQYF

clone size: -
D gene: TRBD2
J gene: TRBJ2-1
V gene: TRBV6-1
CDR3 DNA: TGTGCCGGTGGGACTAGTTGGGGTGAGCAGTTCTTC
CDR3 protein: CAGGTSWGEQFF

clone size: few
D gene: TRBD2
J gene: TRBJ2-5
V gene: TRBV3-1
CDR3 DNA: TGTGCCAGCAGCCAAGTTCGGACTAGCGGGAGGGAAGAGACCCAGTACTTC
CDR3 protein: CASSQVRTSGREETQYF

clone size: many
D gene: TRBD1
J gene: TRBJ1-5
V gene: TRBV19
CDR3 DNA: TGTGCCAGTAGTTCTCGACAGGGGCGAATCGACGGTCAGCCCCAGCATTTT
CDR3 protein: CASSSRQGRIDGQPQHF

clone size: -
D gene: TRBD2
J gene: TRBJ2-7
V gene: TRBV19
CDR3 DNA: TGTGCCAGTAGTATTGGACTAGAAGCCTACGAGCAGTACTTC
CDR3 protein: CASSIGLEAYEQYF

clone size: many
D gene: -
J gene: TRBJ1-1
V gene: TRBV12-3/TRBV12-4
CDR3 DNA: TGTGCCAGTAGTTTAGTCGGGGGGCCTAGGGTGTACACTGAAGCTTTCTTT
CDR3 protein: CASSLVGGPRVYTEAFF

clone size: few
D gene: -
J gene: TRBJ2-4
V gene: TRBV2
CDR3 DNA: TGTGCCAGCAGTGAAGTTCGGGGTATGAACATTCAGTACTTC
CDR3 protein: CASSEVRGMNIQYF

clone size: -
D gene: TRBD2
J gene: TRBJ2-1
V gene: TRBV6-1
CDR3 DNA: TGTGCCAGCAGTGAAGTTCTAGCGGCCTACAATGAGCAGTTCTTC
CDR3 protein: CASSEVLAAYNEQFF

clone size: many
D gene: -
J gene: TRBJ2-2
V gene: TRBV19
CDR3 DNA: TGTGCCAGTAGGGTTTTGAGCACCGGGGAGCTGTTTTTT
CDR3 protein: CASRVLSTGELFF

clone size: -
D gene: TRBD2
J gene: TRBJ2-1
V gene: TRBV7-3
CDR3 DNA: TGTGCCAGCAGCTCGAGCCGGGGGGGCTCCTACAATGAGCAGTTCTTC
CDR3 protein: CASSSSRGGSYNEQFF

clone size: few
D gene: -
J gene: TRBJ1-1
V gene: TRBV2
CDR3 DNA: TGTGCCAGCATACCCTGGGGGCCCAACACTGAAGCTTTCTTT
CDR3 protein: CASIPWGPNTEAFF

clone size: -
D gene: TRBD2
J gene: TRBJ2-7
V gene: TRBV4-2
CDR3 DNA: TGTGCCAGCAGCCAAGGTCCCCTAGCGGAGTCCTACGAGCAGTACTTC
CDR3 protein: CASSQGPLAESYEQYF